This T cell receptor (beta chain) came from a study of human T cells and chemical hapten exposure. One entry per CDR3 protein results from TCRdb running MiXCR on the RACE reads. The data hold tens of thousands of distinct CDR3 sequences, with 10% to 15% observed a single time. V was trimmed by 1 base and J by 7 bases, leaving 5 bases between them. Germline values: CDR1 KGHSH, CDR2 LQKENI. The CDR3 spans 13 residues. Indicated time point: patch test 3, about 24 weeks after DPC sensitization. The treatment was: therapeutic diphenylcyclopropenone sensitization with weekly scalp DPC. This specimen consisted of whole blood, obtained in connection with sensitization to the hapten diphenylcyclopropenone (DPC). The source of this sequence is a woman between 50 and 59 years old with alopecia areata. Some clones in this sample may be carry-over from other donors' samples. This chain uses TRBV18 with TRBJ1-6; D call uncertain. In DNA form, the CDR3 reads TGTGCCAGCTCACCACGGGAGAATTCACCCCTCCACTTT. This sequence encodes CASSPRENSPLHF.